The rows below give T cell receptor beta chains drawn from one sample of a study of identical twins. TCRdb processed the 5' RACE reads anew with MiXCR; each CDR3 protein has one entry. Found here are 450,000 to 500,000 distinct CDR3 sequences, about 13% of them singletons; the top ten hold more than 0.8%. This sample also appeared in a second study, on yellow fever vaccine responses in identical twins.

The sequenced material came from CD4+ T cells sorted from blood. All receptors come from a woman aged 18-29 years in good health. Each CDR3 is given with its conserved first and last residue. The order of the fields is V gene, clone size, J gene, D gene, CDR3 protein, CDR3 DNA. The D gene is left open where the match is weak. Clone size is not always given. Where it is, it says once, few, many or a class for expanded clones.

>TRBV5-1|many|TRBJ1-1|.
CASTLGGGNTEAFF
TGCGCCAGCACTCTTGGGGGGGGAAACACTGAAGCTTTCTTT
>TRBV6-2/TRBV6-3|few|TRBJ2-5|.
CASSQVRVEETQYF
TGTGCCAGCAGCCAAGTTCGGGTGGAGGAGACCCAGTACTTC
>TRBV19|.|TRBJ2-7|.
CASSNGGHSYEQYF
TGTGCCAGTAGTAATGGGGGGCACTCCTACGAGCAGTACTTC
>TRBV4-1|.|TRBJ2-3|TRBD2
CASSQGRLAGASTDTQYF
TGCGCCAGCAGCCAAGGTCGACTAGCGGGAGCCTCCACAGATACGCAGTATTTT
>TRBV18|.|TRBJ1-5|.
CASSLGGVEPQHF
TGTGCCAGCTCTCTCGGGGGCGTAGAGCCCCAGCATTTT
>TRBV4-3|.|TRBJ2-7|.
CASSQVGGGPYEQYF
TGCGCCAGCAGCCAAGTAGGTGGGGGCCCATACGAGCAGTACTTC
>TRBV19|.|TRBJ1-2|.
CASSTPAGNYGYTF
TGTGCCAGTAGTACCCCTGCAGGAAACTATGGCTACACCTTC
>TRBV6-1|.|TRBJ2-5|.
CASSELILGREYF
TGTGCCAGCAGTGAATTAATATTGGGACGGGAGTACTTC
>TRBV28|few|TRBJ2-2|.
CASSWDGTNNTGELFF
TGTGCCAGCAGTTGGGACGGGACAAATAACACCGGGGAGCTGTTTTTT
>TRBV7-8|.|TRBJ2-3|.
CASSFQAPDTQYF
TGTGCCAGCAGCTTTCAGGCACCAGATACGCAGTATTTT
>TRBV11-2|few|TRBJ2-1|.
CASSLIGGKGDEQFF
TGTGCCAGCAGCTTAATTGGGGGAAAGGGGGATGAGCAGTTCTTC
>TRBV20-1|few|TRBJ2-1|TRBD2
CSARGVREALNEQFF
TGCAGTGCTAGAGGGGTGCGGGAGGCGCTGAATGAGCAGTTCTTC